The 2 T cell receptor beta chains listed next were all sequenced from one sample in a study of CD8 T cells in ankylosing spondylitis. TCRdb fed the 5' RACE reads into MiXCR, producing one record per CDR3 protein. The sample contains approximately 90,000 distinct CDR3 sequences, about 8.6% of which appear only once. The sample consisted of blood, either unsorted or a sorted T cell fraction (not recorded which). The receptor set was obtained from a male donor with ankylosing spondylitis or in good health (not recorded which).

This clonotype was detected many times. The chain uses TRBV11-3 and TRBJ2-1; 7 nucleotides match TRBD2. The V gene's germline CDR1 is SGHNT and CDR2 YENEEA. The J segment lost 9 bases and the V segment lost 3 bases, leaving 8 bases of the junction unmatched. The CDR3 has 14 residues. The CDR3 DNA reads as TGTGCCAGCAGCTTGACTAGCCCCAATGGTGAGCAGTTCTTC. This sequence encodes CASSLTSPNGEQFF.

There are many counts of this clonotype. V usage is TRBV15 and J usage is TRBJ1-1; no clear D. From germline, CDR1 is LNHNV and CDR2 YYDKDF (reference sequence). Trimming cost V 0 bases and J 10 bases, with 15 bases left between them. The CDR3 runs 14 residues. The CDR3 loop is CATSRDRGNSGAFF. As DNA, the CDR3 is TGTGCCACCAGCAGAGATCGTGGGAATTCGGGAGCTTTCTTT.